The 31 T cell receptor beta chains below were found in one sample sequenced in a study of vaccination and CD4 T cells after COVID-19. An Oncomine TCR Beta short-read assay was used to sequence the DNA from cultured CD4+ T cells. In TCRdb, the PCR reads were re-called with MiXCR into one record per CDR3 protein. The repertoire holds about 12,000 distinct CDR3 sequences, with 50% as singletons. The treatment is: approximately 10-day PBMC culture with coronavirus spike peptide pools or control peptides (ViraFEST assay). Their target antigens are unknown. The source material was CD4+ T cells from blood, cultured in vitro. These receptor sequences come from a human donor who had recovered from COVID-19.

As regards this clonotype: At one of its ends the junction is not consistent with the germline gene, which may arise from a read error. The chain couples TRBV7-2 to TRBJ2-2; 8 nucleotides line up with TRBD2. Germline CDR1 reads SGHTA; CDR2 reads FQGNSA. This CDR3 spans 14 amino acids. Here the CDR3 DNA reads TGTGCCAGCACCTTAGCGGGAAACACCGGGGAGCTGTTTTTT. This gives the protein CASTLAGNTGELFF.

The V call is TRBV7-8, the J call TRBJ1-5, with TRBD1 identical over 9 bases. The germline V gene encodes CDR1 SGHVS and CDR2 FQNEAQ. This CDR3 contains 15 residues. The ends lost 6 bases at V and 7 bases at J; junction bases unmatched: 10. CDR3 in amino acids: CASSGQTGGSQPQHF. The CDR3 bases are TGTGCCAGCAGTGGCCAGACAGGGGGTTCACAGCCCCAGCATTTT.

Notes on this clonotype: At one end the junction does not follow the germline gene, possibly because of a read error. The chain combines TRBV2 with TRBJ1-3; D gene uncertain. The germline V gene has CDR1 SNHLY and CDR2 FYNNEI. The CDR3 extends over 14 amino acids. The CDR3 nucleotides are TGTGCCAGCCGTGACACGAGCTCTGGAAACACCATATATTTT. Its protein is CASRDTSSGNTIYF.

The CDR3 bases are TGTGCCTGGAGTCCCCTCGGGGGGGGGATTAGCTCCTACGAGCAGTACTTC. Protein sequence: CAWSPLGGGISSYEQYF. The chain is built from TRBV30 and TRBJ2-7; 8 bases align to TRBD2. Unmatched junction bases numbered 12, after V lost 2 bases and J lost 0 bases. CDR1 and CDR2 (germline): GTSNPN, SVGIG (reference sequence). This CDR3 contains 17 residues.

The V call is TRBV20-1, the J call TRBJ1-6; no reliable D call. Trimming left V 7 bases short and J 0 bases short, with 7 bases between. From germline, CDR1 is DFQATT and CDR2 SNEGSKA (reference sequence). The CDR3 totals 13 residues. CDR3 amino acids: CSVLGSYNSPLHF. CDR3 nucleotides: TGCAGTGTTTTGGGCTCCTATAATTCACCCCTCCACTTT.

CDR3: CASSLRLAGGQETQYF. CDR3 bases: TGTGCCAGCAGCCTACGACTAGCGGGGGGGCAAGAGACCCAGTACTTC. This chain connects TRBV7-2 to TRBJ2-5, with TRBD2 identical over 14 bases. The germline V gene encodes CDR1 SGHTA and CDR2 FQGNSA. V was clipped by 5 bases and J by 2 bases; unmatched bases: 4. The CDR3 loop spans 16 amino acids.

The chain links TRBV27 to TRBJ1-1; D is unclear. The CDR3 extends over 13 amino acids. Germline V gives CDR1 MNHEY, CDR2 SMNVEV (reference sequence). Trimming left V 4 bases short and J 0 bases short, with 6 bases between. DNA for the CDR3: TGTGCCAGCAGTTCCAGGATGAACACTGAAGCTTTCTTT. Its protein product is CASSSRMNTEAFF.

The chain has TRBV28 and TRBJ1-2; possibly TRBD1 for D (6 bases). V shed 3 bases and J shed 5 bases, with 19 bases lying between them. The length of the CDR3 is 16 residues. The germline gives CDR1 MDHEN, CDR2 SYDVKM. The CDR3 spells CASSFPRGATSYGYTF. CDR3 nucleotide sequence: TGTGCCAGCAGTTTTCCGAGGGGGGCCACTTCATATGGCTACACCTTC.

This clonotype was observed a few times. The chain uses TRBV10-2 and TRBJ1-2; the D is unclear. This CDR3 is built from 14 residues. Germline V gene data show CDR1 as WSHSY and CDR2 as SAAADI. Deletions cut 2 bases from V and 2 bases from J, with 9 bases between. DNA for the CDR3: TGCGCCAGCAGTGAGAAGAAAGAGAACTATGGCTACACCTTC. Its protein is CASSEKKENYGYTF.

CDR3 bases: TGTGCCAGTAGTATAGGGTCCGGGGAGCTGTTTTTT. Translated: CASSIGSGELFF. V and J are TRBV19 and TRBJ2-2; D ambiguous. V lost 1 base, J lost 6 bases, and 3 bases lay in between. Germline loops: CDR1 LNHDA, CDR2 SQIVND (reference sequence). This CDR3 region has 12 residues.

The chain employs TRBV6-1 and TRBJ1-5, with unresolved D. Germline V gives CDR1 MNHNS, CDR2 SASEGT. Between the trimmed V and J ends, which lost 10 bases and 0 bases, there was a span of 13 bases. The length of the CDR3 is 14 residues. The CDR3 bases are TGTGCCACCCGACGTAGCTATAGCAATCAGCCCCAGCATTTT. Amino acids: CATRRSYSNQPQHF.

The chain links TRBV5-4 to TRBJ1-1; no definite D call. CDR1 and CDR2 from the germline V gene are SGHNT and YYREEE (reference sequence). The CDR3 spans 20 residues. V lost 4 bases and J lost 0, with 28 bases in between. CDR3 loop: CASSPPRGNPPGPMNTEAFF. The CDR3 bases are TGTGCCAGCAGCCCGCCGCGAGGAAACCCGCCCGGACCCATGAACACTGAAGCTTTCTTT. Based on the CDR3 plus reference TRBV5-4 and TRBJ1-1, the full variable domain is ETGVTQSPTHLIKTRGQQVTLRCSSQSGHNTVSWYQQALGQGPQFIFQYYREEENGRGNFPPRFSGLQFPNYSSELNVNALELDDSALYLCASSPPRGNPPGPMNTEAFFGQGTRLTVV.

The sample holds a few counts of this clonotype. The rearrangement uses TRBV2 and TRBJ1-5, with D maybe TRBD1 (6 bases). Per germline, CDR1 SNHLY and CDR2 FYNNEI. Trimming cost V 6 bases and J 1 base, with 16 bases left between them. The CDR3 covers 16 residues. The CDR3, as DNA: TGTGCCAGCAGCCCAAAGGCCGGGGGCAGCAATCAGCCCCAGCATTTT. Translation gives CASSPKAGGSNQPQHF.

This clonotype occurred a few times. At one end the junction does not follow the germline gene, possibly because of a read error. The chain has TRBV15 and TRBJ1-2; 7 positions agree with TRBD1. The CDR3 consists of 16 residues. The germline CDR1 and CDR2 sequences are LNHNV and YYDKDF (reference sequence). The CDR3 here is CATSRSGQDSQYAYTF. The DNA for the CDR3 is TGTGCCACCAGCAGATCCGGACAGGACAGTCAGTATGCCTACACCTTC.

CDR3 DNA: TGTGCCAGCATCCCGGGGCCGAGGGGCACCGGGGAGCTGTTTTTT. It is translated as CASIPGPRGTGELFF. V gene TRBV11-2 combines with J gene TRBJ2-2; TRBD1 or TRBD2 may be the D gene (5 bases each). With 7 bases removed from V and 4 bases from J, the gap between germline ends came to 16 bases. The germline V gene encodes CDR1 SGHAT and CDR2 FQNNGV. CDR3 size: 15 residues.

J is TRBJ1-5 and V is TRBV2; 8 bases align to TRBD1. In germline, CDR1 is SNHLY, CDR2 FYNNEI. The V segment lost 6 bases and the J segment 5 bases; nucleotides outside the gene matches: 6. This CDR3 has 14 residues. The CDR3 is CASRDGQGHQPQHF. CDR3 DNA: TGTGCCAGCAGAGATGGACAGGGCCATCAGCCCCAGCATTTT.

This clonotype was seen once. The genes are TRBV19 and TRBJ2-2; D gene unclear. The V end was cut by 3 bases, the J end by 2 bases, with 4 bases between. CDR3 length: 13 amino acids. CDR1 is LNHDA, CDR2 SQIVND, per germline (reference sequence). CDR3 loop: CASSIPNTGELFF. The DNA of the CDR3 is TGTGCCAGTAGTATTCCAAACACCGGGGAGCTGTTTTTT.

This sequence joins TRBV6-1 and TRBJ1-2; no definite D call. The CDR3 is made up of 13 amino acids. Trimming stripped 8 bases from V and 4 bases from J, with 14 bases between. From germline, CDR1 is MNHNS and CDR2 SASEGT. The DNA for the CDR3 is TGTGCCAGCGGCCTTTTGGCGGGCTATGGCTACACCTTC. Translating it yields CASGLLAGYGYTF.

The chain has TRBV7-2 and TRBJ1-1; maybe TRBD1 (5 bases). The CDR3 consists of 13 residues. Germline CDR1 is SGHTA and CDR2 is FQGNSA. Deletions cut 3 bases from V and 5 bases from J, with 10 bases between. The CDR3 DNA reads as TGTGCCAGCAGCTTGGGGGAGAAAACTGAAGCTTTCTTT. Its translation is CASSLGEKTEAFF.

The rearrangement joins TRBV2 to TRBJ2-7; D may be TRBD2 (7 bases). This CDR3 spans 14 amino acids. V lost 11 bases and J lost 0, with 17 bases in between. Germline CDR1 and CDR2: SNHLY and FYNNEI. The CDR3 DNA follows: TGTGCCCGCGGTGGGGGGGGCTCCTCCTACGAGCAGTACTTC. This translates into CARGGGGSSYEQYF.

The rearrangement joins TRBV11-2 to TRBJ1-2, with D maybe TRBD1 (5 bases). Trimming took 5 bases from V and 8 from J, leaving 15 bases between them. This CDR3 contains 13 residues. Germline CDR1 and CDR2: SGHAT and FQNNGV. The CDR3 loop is CASSPDTKSGYTF. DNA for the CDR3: TGTGCCAGCAGCCCGGACACTAAATCGGGCTACACCTTC.

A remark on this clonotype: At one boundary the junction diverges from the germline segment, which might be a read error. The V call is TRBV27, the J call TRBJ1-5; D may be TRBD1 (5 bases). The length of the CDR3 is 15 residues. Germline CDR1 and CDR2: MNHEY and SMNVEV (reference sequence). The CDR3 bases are TGTGCTAGCAGCGGGGTAGGGCAGGGTTATCAGCCCCAGCATTTT. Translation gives CASSGVGQGYQPQHF.

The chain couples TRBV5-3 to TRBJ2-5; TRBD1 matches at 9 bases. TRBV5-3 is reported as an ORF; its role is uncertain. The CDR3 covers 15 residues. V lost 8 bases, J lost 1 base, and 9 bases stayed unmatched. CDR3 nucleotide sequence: TGTGCCAGCAGCATACCGGGACAGGGCCAAGAGACCCAGTACTTC. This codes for CASSIPGQGQETQYF.

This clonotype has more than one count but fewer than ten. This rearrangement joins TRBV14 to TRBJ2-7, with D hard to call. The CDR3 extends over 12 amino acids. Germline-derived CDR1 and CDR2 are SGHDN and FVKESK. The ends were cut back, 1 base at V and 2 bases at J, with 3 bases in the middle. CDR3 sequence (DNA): TGTGCCAGCAGCCAAGCCACCTACGAGCAGTACTTC. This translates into CASSQATYEQYF.

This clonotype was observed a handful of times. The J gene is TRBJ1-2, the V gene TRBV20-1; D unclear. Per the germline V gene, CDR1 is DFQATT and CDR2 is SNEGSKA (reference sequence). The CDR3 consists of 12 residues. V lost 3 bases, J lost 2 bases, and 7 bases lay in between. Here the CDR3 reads CSASDVNYGYTF. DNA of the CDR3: TGCAGTGCTAGTGACGTGAACTATGGCTACACCTTC.

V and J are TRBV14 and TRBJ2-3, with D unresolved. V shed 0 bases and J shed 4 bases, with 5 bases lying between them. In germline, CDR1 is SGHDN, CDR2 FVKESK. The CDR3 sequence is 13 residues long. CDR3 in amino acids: CASSQDLADTQYF. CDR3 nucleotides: TGTGCCAGCAGCCAAGATCTGGCAGATACGCAGTATTTT.

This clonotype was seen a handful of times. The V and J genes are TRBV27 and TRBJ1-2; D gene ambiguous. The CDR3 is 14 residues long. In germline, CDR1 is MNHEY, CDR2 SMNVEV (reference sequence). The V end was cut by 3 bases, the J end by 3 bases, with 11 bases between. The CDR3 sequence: CASSFATGYYGYTF. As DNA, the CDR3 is TGTGCCAGCAGTTTCGCGACGGGATACTATGGCTACACCTTC.

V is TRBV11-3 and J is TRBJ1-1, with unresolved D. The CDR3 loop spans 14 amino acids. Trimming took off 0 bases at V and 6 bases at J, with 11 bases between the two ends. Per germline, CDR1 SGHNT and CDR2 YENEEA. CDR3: CASSLDTGFSEAFF. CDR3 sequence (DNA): TGTGCCAGCAGCTTAGATACGGGTTTTTCTGAAGCTTTCTTT. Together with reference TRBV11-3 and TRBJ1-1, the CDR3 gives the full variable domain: EAGVVQSPRYKIIEKKQPVAFWCNPISGHNTLYWYLQNLGQGPELLIRYENEEAVDDSQLPKDRFSAERLKGVDSTLKIQPAELGDSAVYLCASSLDTGFSEAFFGQGTRLTVV.

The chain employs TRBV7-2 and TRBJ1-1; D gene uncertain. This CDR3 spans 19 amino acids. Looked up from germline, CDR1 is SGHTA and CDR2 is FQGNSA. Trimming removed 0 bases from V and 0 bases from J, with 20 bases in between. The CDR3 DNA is TGTGCCAGCAGCTTAGCGGCAACACCGGGGTTATACATGAACACTGAAGCTTTCTTT. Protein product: CASSLAATPGLYMNTEAFF.

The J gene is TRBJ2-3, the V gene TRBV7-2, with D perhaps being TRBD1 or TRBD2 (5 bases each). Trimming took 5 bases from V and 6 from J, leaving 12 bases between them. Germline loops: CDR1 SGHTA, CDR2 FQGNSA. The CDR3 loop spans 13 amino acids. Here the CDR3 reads CASSPRWGDTQYF. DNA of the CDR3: TGTGCCAGCAGCCCCCGGTGGGGGGATACGCAGTATTTT.

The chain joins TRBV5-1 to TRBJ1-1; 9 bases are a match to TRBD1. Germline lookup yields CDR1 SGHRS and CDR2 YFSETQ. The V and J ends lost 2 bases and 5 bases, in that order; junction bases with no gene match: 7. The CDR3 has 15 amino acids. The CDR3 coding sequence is TGCGCCAGCAGCTTCTCGACAGGGGGGGAGACTGAAGCTTTCTTT. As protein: CASSFSTGGETEAFF.